Each of the 26 T cell receptor beta chains below was sequenced from the same sample in a study of beta chain features in type 1 diabetes listed by TCRdb under 2018. What the work shows at the level of the full study, not this receptor alone: A moderate but significant shortening of TCRB CDR3 length was observed in type 1 diabetes patients in all four CD4+ subsets.

Libraries were made using the immunoSEQ multiplex PCR assay. The entire amount of isolated RNA was reverse transcribed using the High Capacity cDNA Reverse Transcription Kit, so the sequenced TCRB transcripts were expressed ones. The clones in this table, taken by TCRdb from immuneACCESS, are in-frame only. Not every clone is retained; where verified, under half of the shortfall comes from an unresolved V gene, and the cause of the rest is unknown. The sample table holds under 850,000 clones, of which 13% were seen once. The ten largest make up 0.022% of the sample. The antigens of these receptors remain unknown. Material for sequencing was naive CD4+ T cells from blood. In the paper's terms, the cell subset or site label means: true naive CD4+ T cells. The receptors here all came from a man younger than 30 with type 1 diabetes.

Comment on this clone: This same CDR3 is encoded by further DNA sequences in the sample. The rearrangement joins TRBV10-3 to TRBJ2-5, with D possibly matching TRBD2 (6 bases). This CDR3 has 14 residues. V was pared by 2 bases and J by 1 base, with 8 bases between. The V gene's germline CDR1 is ENHRY and CDR2 SYGVKD. This CDR3 reads CAISERGLQETQYF. CDR3 DNA: TGTGCCATCAGTGAGCGGGGACTCCAAGAGACCCAGTACTTC.

In its sample, this clone was seen a few times. V is TRBV19 and J is TRBJ2-1; maybe TRBD2 (6 bases). V gave up 5 bases and J gave up 5 bases, with 13 bases separating them. CDR1 and CDR2 (germline): LNHDA, SQIVND (reference sequence). This CDR3 comprises 14 residues. CDR3: CASSHPGLHNEQFF. For the CDR3, the DNA is TGTGCCAGTAGTCACCCGGGACTTCACAATGAGCAGTTCTTC.

This clone occurred a few times. Distinct nucleotide sequences in the sample also encode this CDR3. This sequence joins TRBV7-2 and TRBJ1-5; the D gene is possibly TRBD1 (5 bases). Germline-derived CDR1 and CDR2 are SGHTA and FQGNSA. V lost 2 bases to trimming and J lost 7 bases, with 6 bases between them. The length of the CDR3 is 12 residues. CDR3 sequence (DNA): TGTGCCAGCAGCTTAAGGGGCCAGCCCCAGCATTTT. Amino acids: CASSLRGQPQHF. Filled out from reference TRBV7-2 and TRBJ1-5, the complete variable domain reads GAGVSQSPSNKVTEKGKDVELRCDPISGHTALYWYRQSLGQGLEFLIYFQGNSAPDKSGLPSDRFSAERTGGSVSTLTIQRTQQEDSAVYLCASSLRGQPQHFGDGTRLSIL.

The V and J genes are TRBV9 and TRBJ1-2; D unresolved. This CDR3 region has 14 residues. Per the germline V gene, CDR1 is SGDLS and CDR2 is YYNGEE. The V end lost 0 bases, the J end lost 8 bases, and 14 bases lay between the germline ends. CDR3 DNA: TGTGCCAGCAGCGTAGACTCGGAAGGTAGAGGCTACACCTTC. Translating it yields CASSVDSEGRGYTF.

This chain links TRBV9 with TRBJ1-2; D perhaps matches TRBD1 (5 bases). This CDR3 is 15 amino acids long. V shed 4 bases and J shed 7 bases, with 20 bases lying between them. The germline V gene encodes CDR1 SGDLS and CDR2 YYNGEE. Here the CDR3 reads CASSPLSAGGAGYTF. CDR3 DNA: TGTGCCAGCAGCCCCCTTAGTGCGGGAGGGGCTGGCTACACCTTC.

This chain connects TRBV5-1 to TRBJ2-3; TRBD2 agrees at 10 bases. The germline V gene has CDR1 SGHRS and CDR2 YFSETQ. The J segment lost 6 bases and the V segment lost 1 base, leaving 2 bases of the junction unmatched. This CDR3 region has 14 residues. CDR3 nucleotide sequence: TGCGCCAGCAGCTTGACTAGCGGGGCCGATACGCAGTATTTT. Protein product: CASSLTSGADTQYF.

This clone was counted between two and nine times. V usage is TRBV18 and J usage is TRBJ1-5; 9 bases are shared with TRBD1. The CDR3 spans 16 residues. Germline assignment: CDR1 KGHSH and CDR2 LQKENI. The V and J ends lost 2 bases and 3 bases, in that order; junction bases with no gene match: 5. CDR3 protein: CASSPGTGSLNQPQHF. In nucleotides, the CDR3 is TGTGCCAGCTCACCAGGGACAGGGAGCCTCAATCAGCCCCAGCATTTT.

This clone was seen more than once but under ten times. This sequence joins TRBV10-3 and TRBJ2-3; D gene unclear. From germline, CDR1 is ENHRY and CDR2 SYGVKD. This CDR3 spans 13 amino acids. V gave up 1 base and J gave up 5 bases, with 7 bases separating them. The CDR3 spells CAISELRVDTQYF. In nucleotides, the CDR3 is TGTGCCATCAGTGAGTTGCGAGTAGATACGCAGTATTTT.

The chain has TRBV9 and TRBJ1-2; maybe TRBD1 (6 bases). V lost 0 bases, J lost 4 bases, and 16 bases lay in between. CDR3 length: 16 residues. CDR1 and CDR2 from the germline V gene are SGDLS and YYNGEE. The DNA of the CDR3 is TGTGCCAGCAGCGTAGCTGGACAGCCTTACCGCTATGGCTACACCTTC. Residues: CASSVAGQPYRYGYTF.

This chain uses TRBV11-2 with TRBJ2-3; 8 positions match TRBD2. V was pared by 5 bases and J by 5 bases, with 9 bases of the junction left unmatched. Germline values: CDR1 SGHAT, CDR2 FQNNGV. The CDR3 loop spans 15 amino acids. The CDR3 spells CASSPGLAQIDTQYF. In DNA, the CDR3 is TGTGCCAGCAGCCCCGGACTAGCACAGATAGATACGCAGTATTTT.

V is TRBV5-1 and J is TRBJ1-2, with a tentative D call TRBD1 (5 bases). The CDR3 is 16 residues long. Per germline, CDR1 SGHRS and CDR2 YFSETQ. V lost 0 bases and J lost 7, with 19 bases in between. CDR3 loop: CASSLAGDGAEPGYTF. The CDR3 region has the DNA TGCGCCAGCAGCTTGGCCGGGGATGGGGCTGAACCTGGCTACACCTTC.

The chain is built from TRBV19 and TRBJ2-1; D might be TRBD2 (7 bases). Germline V gene data show CDR1 as LNHDA and CDR2 as SQIVND (reference sequence). This CDR3 is built from 15 residues. Trimming pared 5 bases from V and 4 bases from J, leaving 15 bases between. In DNA form, the CDR3 reads TGTGCCAGTAGTTCGAGGGGGGGTCTTTACAATGAGCAGTTCTTC. Its translation is CASSSRGGLYNEQFF.

J is TRBJ1-2 and V is TRBV28, with a weak D call TRBD1 (5 bases). Germline V gives CDR1 MDHEN, CDR2 SYDVKM. Deletions cut 2 bases from V and 8 bases from J, with 12 bases between. This CDR3 is 13 amino acids long. CDR3 sequence reads: CASSLQGSVGYTF. The CDR3 DNA reads as TGTGCCAGCAGTTTACAGGGTTCTGTGGGCTACACCTTC.

This clone was seen more than once but under ten times. Distinct nucleotide sequences in the sample also encode this CDR3. V and J are TRBV7-9 and TRBJ1-2; D is unresolved. CDR3 length: 13 amino acids. The ends were cut back, 2 bases at V and 2 bases at J, with 6 bases in the middle. Looked up from germline, CDR1 is SEHNR and CDR2 is FQNEAQ (reference sequence). CDR3: CASSLPPNYGYTF. CDR3 nucleotide sequence: TGTGCCAGCAGCTTACCCCCCAACTATGGCTACACCTTC.

This clone was seen a handful of times. The chain carries TRBV28 and TRBJ2-3, with a tentative D call TRBD2 (5 bases). V gave up 1 base and J gave up 5 bases, with 10 bases separating them. The CDR3 has 14 residues. Per the germline V gene, CDR1 is MDHEN and CDR2 is SYDVKM. The CDR3 here is CASSLYGVGDTQYF. CDR3 bases: TGTGCCAGCAGTTTATACGGGGTTGGAGATACGCAGTATTTT.

The table lists this clone with a few counts. Other nucleotide sequences from this sample produce the same CDR3. The chain is built from TRBV30 and TRBJ1-5; D unclear. There are 14 residues in the CDR3. Germline V CDR1 and CDR2: GTSNPN, SVGIG (reference sequence). With 0 bases removed from V and 0 bases from J, the gap between germline ends came to 6 bases. The CDR3 protein is CAWSVGSSNQPQHF. In DNA, the CDR3 is TGTGCCTGGAGTGTAGGCAGTAGCAATCAGCCCCAGCATTTT.

This clone has a handful of counts. The genes are TRBV28 and TRBJ2-6; no firm D call. Deletions cut 8 bases from V and 0 bases from J, with 8 bases between. The germline V gene has CDR1 MDHEN and CDR2 SYDVKM. This CDR3 is 14 amino acids long. The CDR3 DNA is TGTGCCAGCGGCAGTGACTCTGGGGCCAACGTCCTGACTTTC. Its protein product is CASGSDSGANVLTF. The full variable domain, rest sourced from reference TRBV28 and TRBJ2-6, is DVKVTQSSRYLVKRTGEKVFLECVQDMDHENMFWYRQDPGLGLRLIYFSYDVKMKEKGDIPEGYSVSREKKERFSLILESASTNQTSMYLCASGSDSGANVLTFGAGSRLTVL.

The gene calls are TRBV10-3 and TRBJ1-6; weak D call: TRBD1 (5 bases). The CDR3 is 15 amino acids. The germline CDR1 and CDR2 sequences are ENHRY and SYGVKD. V was trimmed by 4 bases and J by 5 bases, leaving 12 bases between them. CDR3 bases: TGTGCCATCAGTGTGGGGGGAATCGATAATTCACCCCTCCACTTT. Translation: CAISVGGIDNSPLHF.

This clone was detected a few times. The rearrangement uses TRBV7-9 and TRBJ2-7, with 7 bases matching TRBD1. This CDR3 has 16 residues. Trimming removed 4 bases from V and 1 base from J; junction bases left unmatched: 10. Germline assignment: CDR1 SEHNR and CDR2 FQNEAQ (reference sequence). In DNA, the CDR3 is TGTGCCAGCAGCTCGAGGGGCCCAGGGGGATCCTACGAGCAGTACTTC. Its protein is CASSSRGPGGSYEQYF.

This clone was picked up a small number of times. Other DNA sequences in the same sample also yield this CDR3. The chain employs TRBV7-9 and TRBJ1-1; D perhaps matches TRBD1 (5 bases). Trimming stripped 5 bases from V and 1 base from J, with 11 bases between. This CDR3 has 14 amino acids. CDR1 SEHNR and CDR2 FQNEAQ come from the germline V gene (reference sequence). CDR3 amino acids: CASSPGTANTEAFF. The CDR3, as DNA: TGTGCCAGCAGCCCAGGGACGGCGAACACTGAAGCTTTCTTT.

This clone was counted between two and nine times. This same CDR3 is encoded by further DNA sequences in the sample. The rearrangement uses TRBV30 and TRBJ1-1; D is perhaps TRBD1 (6 bases). The CDR3 consists of 13 residues. From germline, CDR1 is GTSNPN and CDR2 SVGIG (reference sequence). V dropped 2 bases and J dropped 4 bases, with 11 bases sitting between them. DNA for the CDR3: TGTGCCTGGAGTTCTGGGGGCGGCACTGAAGCTTTCTTT. It codes for CAWSSGGGTEAFF.

The chain has TRBV30 and TRBJ2-1; D not resolved. The CDR3 loop spans 11 amino acids. Looked up from germline, CDR1 is GTSNPN and CDR2 is SVGIG (reference sequence). Between the trimmed V and J ends, which lost 5 bases and 7 bases, there was a span of 9 bases. The chain's CDR3 is CAWVTYNEQFF. Here the CDR3 DNA reads TGTGCCTGGGTGACTTATAATGAGCAGTTCTTC. The whole variable domain, filled in from reference TRBV30 and TRBJ2-1, reads SQTIHQWPATLVQPVGSPLSLECTVEGTSNPNLYWYRQAAGRGLQLLFYSVGIGQISSEVPQNLSASRPQDRQFILSSKKLLLSDSGFYLCAWVTYNEQFFGPGTRLTVL.

This clone was observed a handful of times. Additional DNA sequences in this sample encode the identical CDR3. The chain carries TRBV28 and TRBJ2-7; 7 nucleotides match TRBD1. This CDR3 is built from 14 residues. V dropped 2 bases and J dropped 0; count of bases not matched to a gene: 1. Per germline, CDR1 MDHEN and CDR2 SYDVKM. CDR3 nucleotide sequence: TGTGCCAGCAGTTTAGGGACAGTCTCCTACGAGCAGTACTTC. Protein sequence: CASSLGTVSYEQYF.

This clone appeared a few times. No conserved phenylalanine or tryptophan ends this CDR3, so it is likely a read error. Because the CDR3's place on the DNA is in doubt, the DNA is left out and the CDR3 is given as listed by TCRdb. The rearrangement uses TRBV5-1 and TRBJ1-1; TRBD1 is the table's D call, not checked against the DNA. Germline CDR1 SGHRS, CDR2 YFSETQ. The CDR3 is 8 residues long, ends included. The chain's CDR3 is CAIRQGVD.

V usage is TRBV13 and J usage is TRBJ2-7; possibly TRBD1 for D (7 bases). CDR3 size: 15 residues. Germline V gives CDR1 PRHDT, CDR2 FYEKMQ (reference sequence). V was shortened by 4 bases and J by 7 bases, with 20 bases between the two germline ends. Here the CDR3 DNA reads TGTGCCAGCAGCTATCCCGGGACAGAGGCGGGAGAGCAGTACTTC. This encodes CASSYPGTEAGEQYF.

The chain has TRBV9 and TRBJ1-2; D uncertain. This CDR3 contains 13 residues. CDR1 is SGDLS and CDR2 is YYNGEE in the germline V gene. The V end was cut by 2 bases, the J end by 7 bases, with 12 bases between. CDR3: CASSVQDGFGYTF. The DNA for the CDR3 is TGTGCCAGCAGCGTTCAAGACGGGTTTGGCTACACCTTC.